A single TCR beta chain is shown here with its context. Only one count was recorded for this clone. What this receptor recognizes is not known. No qualities accompany the bases; no much larger clone lies one base away. Each collaborating institution followed its own protocols to collect whole blood in K2EDTA tubes. For TCRbeta analysis, collaborators shipped samples as frozen whole blood, isolated PBMCs, or DNA extracted from either of those sample types. The CDR3 starts with the cysteine, ends with the phenylalanine, and has 15 residues. The entry retains the CDR3 DNA only, 45 bases that are in frame from base 1. Via the germline V gene, CDR1 is SGHRS and CDR2 YFSETQ. Deletion took 6 bases off V and 3 bases off J, with a span of 17 bases between the germline ends. The sample originates from a study of blood T cell repertoires in COVID-19 (dated by TCRdb to 2020 to 2021). Concerning the study at large: The collaborator samples originated in the United States, Italy and Spain and spanned the acute and convalescent phases of COVID-19. The prospective study material was composed of cDNA or gDNA derived from T cells, B-cell-depleted T cells, or PBMCs. The dataset comprised deeply sampled blood TCRbeta repertoires from subjects exposed to, actively infected with, or recovered from COVID-19. A freely available public database, intended as a resource for researchers studying the immune response to SARS-CoV-2, is where the repertoires were released. The samples were drawn from two sources: the first 160 participants of the ongoing ImmuneRACE study, and 950 to 1,500 subjects contributed by 6 global collaborators. Nearly every sample came with metadata listing a de-identified subject ID, COVID-19 status, age in years and sex. Where available, HLA class I and class II types were obtained from metadata supplied by the sample provider rather than from assay-based typing.

Here is what the overall study found, with its caveats: The amount of clinical and demographic metadata varied by source and participant and was provided uncurated.

TCRbeta CDR3 regions were amplified from genomic DNA by means of the immunoSEQ Assay, a bias-controlled multiplex PCR. As for the authors' bioinformatics: Nucleated cell counts per sample were estimated from amplification of reference gene primers within the assay. To quantify the absolute abundance of each unique TCRbeta CDR3 rearrangement, sequence reads were collapsed and filtered. Productive Simpson clonality was computed per sample as the square root of Simpson's diversity index over productive rearrangements. TCRdb limited this immuneACCESS table to in-frame rearrangements with V and J called. A share of clones is missing; checked studies link under half to unresolved V genes, and the rest is unexplained. V, J and clone size are taken as reported in that table, and D and trimming were inferred from the DNA itself. Counted in this sample were some 400,000 clones; 85% to 90% of them appeared once. The biggest ten clones account for 3% of the sample.

The TCR was taken from a human donor in a cohort sampled during active COVID-19. Specimen: peripheral blood. The rearranged chain carries TRBV5-1 and TRBJ2-3, with no confident D gene call. The CDR3 protein sequence reads: CASTSRPRVTDTQYF. The nucleotide sequence is given as TGCGCCAGCACGTCTCGGCCCCGGGTTACAGATACGCAGTATTTT.